This T cell receptor (beta chain) emerged from a study of T cells after yellow fever vaccination. V lost 5 bases to trimming and J lost 1 base; unmatched junction nucleotides: 9. Germline CDR1 is SEHNR and CDR2 is FQNEAQ (reference sequence). This CDR3 has 16 amino acids. In TCRdb, the 5' RACE reads were re-called with MiXCR into one record per CDR3 protein. The sample holds about 320,000 distinct CDR3 sequences; 4% to 5.5% are singletons and the top ten take roughly a fifth. This clonotype showed up just a few times. This chain uses TRBV7-9 with TRBJ1-2; the match to TRBD1 covers 8 bases. This receptor was identified in a man aged 18 to 30 who received the YFV17D yellow fever vaccine. The material was PBMCs, obtained 15 days after the yellow fever booster vaccination. As DNA, the CDR3 is TGTGCCAGCAGCCCTAGACAGGGGCCACTTAACTATGGCTACACCTTC. This translates into CASSPRQGPLNYGYTF.